The T cell receptor (beta chain) under discussion was sequenced for a study of OX40 agonist ivuxolimab in advanced cancers. Study-level information: Males comprised about 84% of the group, whose mean age was about 61 years (range 23 to 79). Patients with prior anti-PD-1, anti-PD-L1 or anti-CTLA-4 therapy were eligible; approximately 37% had some.

Produced via immunoSEQ multiplex PCR; TCRdb's table is partial and in-frame only. The data show tens of thousands of clones, with about 82% seen just once and 1.5% to 2.5% held by the top ten. Trimming stripped 1 base from V and 0 bases from J, with 7 bases between. Germline CDR1 is SGHTA and CDR2 is FQGTGA. This CDR3 contains 15 residues. V and J are TRBV7-3 and TRBJ1-5; no clear D. This sequence was found in an adult with an advanced solid tumor such as melanoma, head and neck, liver or kidney cancer. Sample: CD4+ or CD8+ T cells sorted from blood, taken in a trial of the OX40 agonist ivuxolimab. CDR3: CASSLNVYSNQPQHF. The CDR3 DNA sequence: TGTGCCAGCAGCTTAAACGTTTATAGCAATCAGCCCCAGCATTTT.